Included here is one T cell receptor beta chain sequence, with context. V lost 2 bases to trimming and J lost 3 bases, with 14 bases between them. This CDR3 spans 15 amino acids. Per germline, CDR1 SGHRS and CDR2 YFSETQ. TCRdb independently ran MiXCR on the RT-PCR reads; one entry per CDR3 protein. The table includes about 700,000 distinct CDR3 sequences, over 12% detected once. This TCR came from a female donor in good health, serving as a healthy control. Sequencing was done on a sample of memory CD4+ T cells from blood. The V and J genes are TRBV5-1 and TRBJ1-2; tentatively, D is TRBD1 (6 bases). DNA for the CDR3: TGCGCCAGCAGCTTAGGGCCCCCAGGGGACTATGGCTACACCTTC. As protein: CASSLGPPGDYGYTF.